What follows describes a single T cell receptor (beta chain). These data belong to a study of blood T cell repertoires in COVID-19. Across the whole study: Material from acute and convalescent COVID-19 was sourced from the United States, Italy and Spain. The analysed material was cDNA or gDNA that came from T cells, B-cell-depleted T cells, or PBMCs.

The germline CDR1 and CDR2 sequences are SGHKS and YYEKEE (reference sequence). The CDR3 is 15 residues long. The trim removed 3 bases at V and 0 bases at J, leaving 2 bases unmatched. In the authors' methods: The authors estimated nucleated cell counts from reference gene primer amplification. Generated by immunoSEQ multiplex PCR, the TCRdb table keeps only in-frame clones and is missing some. The V and J calls and clone size were taken over from that table, and D and trimming were inferred from the DNA. The sample holds roughly 64,000 clones; about nine tenths are singletons and the top ten take 3.2%.

The gene calls are TRBV5-5 and TRBJ1-4; 7 bases fit TRBD1. This receptor was taken from a man aged 45-60 years with active COVID-19. Sequencing was done on a sample of peripheral blood. The CDR3 here is CASSWGTATNEKLFF. The CDR3 region has the DNA TGTGCCAGCAGCTGGGGGACAGCAACTAATGAAAAACTGTTTTTT.